These T cell receptor beta chains were read from a single sample in a study of CD8 T cells in Susac syndrome. TCRdb re-called the immunoSEQ multiplex PCR reads with MiXCR, one entry per CDR3 protein. The profile shows around 53,000 distinct CDR3 sequences, roughly 94% of them singletons. The sample was CD8+ T cells from PBMCs. All receptors derive from a human donor with Susac syndrome. Both conserved end residues are part of each CDR3. The D gene is left open where the match is weak. Rows may omit the clone size; those that give it use once, few, many or a size class.

d_gene,abundance,v_gene,j_gene,CDR3nt,CDR3aa
NA,once,TRBV7-9,TRBJ2-7,TGTGCCAGCAGCCCCGACTTTTGGGGTTCTGACGAGCAGTACTTC,CASSPDFWGSDEQYF
NA,NA,TRBV9,TRBJ1-2,TGTGCCAGCACCCCCTCCGGGGGGCACACTTATGGCTACACCTTC,CASTPSGGHTYGYTF
NA,NA,TRBV9,TRBJ1-3,TGTGCCAGCAGCGTATCCCTCCTGTCTGGAAACACCATATATTTT,CASSVSLLSGNTIYF
NA,NA,TRBV4-1,TRBJ2-7,TGCGCCAGCAGCCAAGATAGGGGTGTCTCCTACGAGCAGTACTTC,CASSQDRGVSYEQYF
NA,NA,TRBV21-1,TRBJ2-4,TGTGCCAGCAGCAAAGTGAGGGAATGTCCAAACATTCAGTACTTC,CASSKVRECPNIQYF
TRBD1,NA,TRBV5-6,TRBJ2-5,TGTGCCAGCAAAGAGGACAGGCGGGAGACCCAGTACTTC,CASKEDRRETQYF
TRBD1,NA,TRBV29-1,TRBJ1-3,TGCAGCGTTCCAGACAGGGGGCCGGCGAACACCATATATTTT,CSVPDRGPANTIYF
TRBD1,NA,TRBV12-5,TRBJ2-5,TGTGCTAGTGGTTTGCCCGGACAGGAGGAGACCCAGTACTTC,CASGLPGQEETQYF
NA,NA,TRBV4-1,TRBJ2-7,TGCGCCAGCAGCCAAGATGATATAGGATGGAGGGGCGAGCAGTACTTC,CASSQDDIGWRGEQYF
NA,NA,TRBV5-6,TRBJ2-1,TGTGCCAGCAGACCGACGGGAATGCGGGGATACAATGAGCAGTTCTTC,CASRPTGMRGYNEQFF
NA,NA,TRBV18,TRBJ2-7,TGTGCCAGCTCAGACTCTGGCATGCCCTCCTACGAGCAGTACTTC,CASSDSGMPSYEQYF
NA,NA,TRBV7-3,TRBJ1-2,TGTGCCAGCAGCTTAACCCCACGGAGCTATGGCTACACCTTC,CASSLTPRSYGYTF
NA,NA,TRBV7-8,TRBJ1-1,TGTGCCAGCAGCTTAGGAACGGGGTTGAACACTGAAGCTTTCTTT,CASSLGTGLNTEAFF
NA,NA,TRBV21-1,TRBJ2-6,TGTGCCAGCAGCAAAGGCGTAGCGGGGTACTCTGGGGCCAACGTCCTGACTTTC,CASSKGVAGYSGANVLTF
TRBD2,NA,TRBV4-1,TRBJ2-7,TGCGCCAGCAGCGACATAGGCGGGGGAGGTATGACCTACGAGCAGTACTTC,CASSDIGGGGMTYEQYF
TRBD2,NA,TRBV2,TRBJ2-5,TGTGCCAGCAGTGAGGTCGCTAGCGGGGGTGAGACCCAGTACTTC,CASSEVASGGETQYF
NA,NA,TRBV25-1,TRBJ2-1,TGTGCCAGCAGTGATCCACATAGCTCCTACAATGAGCAGTTCTTC,CASSDPHSSYNEQFF
NA,NA,TRBV6-6,TRBJ2-7,TGTGCCAGCAGACCAGGGGATAGCTCCTACGAGCAGTACTTC,CASRPGDSSYEQYF
NA,NA,TRBV19,TRBJ1-1,TGTGCCAGTAGCCTCGAGGGCGGCACTGAAGCTTTCTTT,CASSLEGGTEAFF
NA,NA,TRBV20-1,TRBJ2-2,TGCAGTGCCCGGAAGGTGAACACCGGGGAGCTGTTTTTT,CSARKVNTGELFF
NA,NA,TRBV20-1,TRBJ1-5,TGCAGTGCTAGAGCGGGGTTTGGGAATCAGCCCCAGCATTTT,CSARAGFGNQPQHF
NA,few,TRBV30,TRBJ2-7,TGTGCCTGGGATCCGGGACAAACCTACGAGCAGTACTTC,CAWDPGQTYEQYF
NA,once,TRBV24-1,TRBJ2-1,TGTGCCACCAGTGCCCTAGGGGACAATGAGCAGTTCTTC,CATSALGDNEQFF
TRBD1,NA,TRBV4-1,TRBJ1-2,TGCGCCAGCAGCCCAAGCCGACAGGGTTCTCTGACTAACTATGGCTACACCTTC,CASSPSRQGSLTNYGYTF
NA,NA,TRBV20-1,TRBJ1-4,TGCAGTGCTAGGGCGGGGACTAATGAAAAACTGTTTTTT,CSARAGTNEKLFF
NA,NA,TRBV30,TRBJ1-4,TGTGCCTCGGCGGAGGTTGGGGAAAAACTGTTTTTT,CASAEVGEKLFF
TRBD2,once,TRBV9,TRBJ2-4,TGTGCCAGCAGCGCTACTAGCGGGGGCGGTTACATTCAGTACTTC,CASSATSGGGYIQYF
NA,NA,TRBV4-3,TRBJ1-4,TGCGCCAGCAACGGCGGACTGCCTAATGAAAAACTGTTTTTT,CASNGGLPNEKLFF
TRBD1,once,TRBV29-1,TRBJ2-5,TGCAGCGTTAGGCAGGGGGCCCGGCGGGAGACCCAGTACTTC,CSVRQGARRETQYF
TRBD1,NA,TRBV13,TRBJ1-2,TGTGCCAGCAGCTCGGACGGGACAGACAAATATGGCTACACCTTC,CASSSDGTDKYGYTF
NA,once,TRBV12-3/TRBV12-4,TRBJ2-1,TGTGCCAGCAGTTCAAACAGGGATGAGCAGTTCTTC,CASSSNRDEQFF
TRBD1,NA,TRBV7-2,TRBJ1-2,TGTGCCACCCAAGGGGGCAACTATGGCTACACCTTC,CATQGGNYGYTF
NA,NA,TRBV12-3/TRBV12-4,TRBJ1-2,TGTGCCAGCACCCCGGACAGTAATGGCTACACCTTC,CASTPDSNGYTF
NA,NA,TRBV6-6,TRBJ2-7,TGTGCCAGCAGGGACAGTGGGAACTACGAGCAGTACTTC,CASRDSGNYEQYF
NA,NA,TRBV29-1,TRBJ2-7,TGCGTGGCAGGGTTCCCCCCCTACGAGCAGTACTTC,CVAGFPPYEQYF
TRBD1,once,TRBV12-3/TRBV12-4,TRBJ1-1,TGTGCCAGCAGTTCAAACAGGGGGCGGGAAGCTTTCTTT,CASSSNRGREAFF
NA,NA,TRBV9,TRBJ2-7,TGTGCCAGCAGCGGCGACAGTTCCTACGAGCAGTACTTC,CASSGDSSYEQYF
NA,NA,TRBV6-2/TRBV6-3,TRBJ2-4,TGTGCCAGCAGTATGGCAGCCAAAAACATTCAGTACTTC,CASSMAAKNIQYF
NA,NA,TRBV10-2,TRBJ1-2,TGCGCCAGCAGTGAGGCGAGAGGTCGCTACACCTTC,CASSEARGRYTF
NA,NA,TRBV7-9,TRBJ2-7,TGTGCCAGCAGCTTGGCAGGAGACTACGAGCAGTACTTC,CASSLAGDYEQYF
NA,NA,TRBV25-1,TRBJ2-2,TGTGCCAGCAGTGTACAAGGGGTCGGGGAGCTGTTTTTT,CASSVQGVGELFF
NA,once,TRBV4-3,TRBJ1-5,TGCGCCAGCAGCCAAGATAGCAATCAGCCCCAGCATTTT,CASSQDSNQPQHF
TRBD1,NA,TRBV12-3/TRBV12-4,TRBJ2-4,TGTGCCAGCAGCCCCTCTCGACAGGGCAAAAACATTCAGTACTTC,CASSPSRQGKNIQYF
NA,NA,TRBV3-1,TRBJ1-1,TGTGCCAGCAGCCAGAATAGACAGATTACTGAAGCTTTCTTT,CASSQNRQITEAFF
NA,NA,TRBV6-1,TRBJ2-7,TGTGCCAGCAGTAGAAACGAGCAGTACTTC,CASSRNEQYF
TRBD1,NA,TRBV9,TRBJ1-2,TGTGCCAGCAGCGCCTCCGGGACAGGGGGAGTCTACACCTTC,CASSASGTGGVYTF
TRBD2,NA,TRBV29-1,TRBJ2-1,TGCAGCACGGGGGGGATATTCGATGAGCAGTTCTTC,CSTGGIFDEQFF
TRBD2,NA,TRBV15,TRBJ2-5,TGTGCCACCAGGGCAGCGGGGGGACTGTACCAAGAGACCCAGTACTTC,CATRAAGGLYQETQYF
NA,NA,TRBV28,TRBJ2-3,TGTGCCAGCAGTTTAGACAAATACACAGATACGCAGTATTTT,CASSLDKYTDTQYF
NA,once,TRBV11-2,TRBJ1-1,TGTGCCAGCACCTACCAGGGAGGTGACACTGAAGCTTTCTTT,CASTYQGGDTEAFF
NA,NA,TRBV29-1,TRBJ1-1,TGCAGCGTTGAAGGGGGGGATGGCACCGAAGCTTTCTTT,CSVEGGDGTEAFF
TRBD2,NA,TRBV19,TRBJ2-5,TGTGCCAGTAGTACAGGACTAGTCCAGTACTTC,CASSTGLVQYF
TRBD2,NA,TRBV19,TRBJ2-1,TGTGCCAGTAGCCACGCTAGCGGGGCCTACAATGAGCAGTTCTTC,CASSHASGAYNEQFF